Detailed here is one T cell receptor beta chain. Its antigen is undetermined. These data come from a study of cytomegalovirus exposure and HLA in healthy donors. Study results and limitations: Cytomegalovirus association was listed for 150 to 200 TCR beta chains. There were a few CMV-associated chains whose specificity for CMV antigens was confirmed in vitro.

The CDR3 covers 15 residues. Germline CDR1 is SEHNR and CDR2 is FQNEAQ (reference sequence). V lost 4 bases and J lost 6, with 18 bases in between. The data were produced by immunoSEQ multiplex PCR, yet TCRdb's version contains in-frame clones alone and is incomplete. In the table there are tens of thousands of clones, 85% to 95% of which are singletons. This TCR came from a woman aged 18 to 35 in good health and CMV-seropositive. What was sequenced was PBMCs. The rearrangement joins TRBV7-9 to TRBJ1-1; D ambiguous. The CDR3 coding sequence is TGTGCCAGCAGCTCCCCCCCTCGACTTCACGCTGAAGCTTTCTTT. Residues: CASSSPPRLHAEAFF.